This T cell receptor beta chain derives from a study of control samples from healthy donors and cancer patients. Repertoires were generated with immunoSEQ multiplex PCR, while TCRdb's copy carries only in-frame clones and drops some. Seen here are some 410,000 clones, roughly 90% observed once, and the top ten hold approximately 6.3%. Trimming stripped 0 bases from V and 2 bases from J, with 10 bases between. CDR3 length equals 15 residues. Germline loops: CDR1 GTSNPN, CDR2 SVGIG (reference sequence). The chain uses TRBV30 and TRBJ2-2; D not resolved. This TCR was sampled from a man aged 40-50 years with head and neck cancer. The sequenced sample was PBMCs. DNA of the CDR3: TGTGCCTGGAGTGTAGGTAGCCTTAACACCGGGGAGCTGTTTTTT. It specifies CAWSVGSLNTGELFF.